This TCR beta chain was identified in a study of cytomegalovirus exposure and HLA in healthy donors. Vbeta (60) and Jbeta (13) primers were used in the PCR. Using immunoSEQ multiplex PCR, the repertoire was profiled, and TCRdb retains in-frame clones only, with some absent. The table records about 160,000 clones, approximately 80% of them present only once. The CDR3 spans 12 residues. Trimming cost V 1 base and J 3 bases, with 6 bases left between them. The V gene's germline CDR1 is GTSNPN and CDR2 SVGIG (reference sequence). The chain is built from TRBV30 and TRBJ1-2; D is undetermined. The clonotype comes from a male donor in good health and CMV-seropositive. The sample comprised PBMCs. The DNA for the CDR3 is TGTGCCTGGAGTGCCCCGGACTATGGCTACACCTTC. Protein: CAWSAPDYGYTF.